These T cell receptor beta chains were read from a single sample in a study of blood T cell repertoires in COVID-19. Method: immunoSEQ multiplex PCR; TCRdb's copy keeps in-frame clones and lacks some. The data show 95,000 to 150,000 clones, about nine tenths seen once. Sequenced input: peripheral blood. These receptors came from a man aged 40-49 years with acute or convalescent COVID-19. Both conserved end residues are part of each CDR3. A D gene is named only where the DNA matches it firmly. Part of the rows lack a size; the others show once, few, many or a class for expanded clones.

j_call,clone_size,d_call,v_call,cdr3_aa,cdr3_nt
TRBJ1-1,.,.,TRBV6-1,CASSEALGGNTEAFF,TGTGCCAGCAGTGAAGCGCTAGGGGGGAACACTGAAGCTTTCTTT
TRBJ2-2,.,.,TRBV11-3,CASSLTSAGELFF,TGTGCCAGCAGCTTAACTAGTGCCGGGGAGCTGTTTTTT
TRBJ1-6,.,.,TRBV6-1,CASSGRDTHPNSPLHF,TGTGCCAGCAGTGGCCGGGACACTCATCCTAATTCACCCCTCCACTTT
TRBJ2-3,.,TRBD2,TRBV12-5,CASVNPLAGVDTQYF,TGTGCTAGTGTCAATCCTTTAGCGGGAGTGGATACGCAGTATTTT
TRBJ1-1,.,.,TRBV11-3,CASSYQMNTEAFF,TGTGCCAGCAGCTACCAGATGAACACTGAAGCTTTCTTT
TRBJ2-3,.,.,TRBV27,CASSPLSEVDTQYF,TGTGCCAGCAGTCCCCTTAGTGAGGTCGATACGCAGTATTTT
TRBJ2-1,.,TRBD2,TRBV11-3,CASSLGRGGLPDEQFF,TGTGCCAGCAGCTTAGGACGGGGGGGCTTGCCCGATGAGCAGTTCTTC
TRBJ1-3,.,.,TRBV19,CASSVTGNSGNTIYF,TGTGCCAGTAGTGTGACAGGAAACTCTGGAAACACCATATATTTT
TRBJ2-5,.,TRBD2,TRBV4-1,CASHQTGRAGETQYF,TGCGCCAGCCACCAAACCGGGAGGGCGGGCGAGACCCAGTACTTC
TRBJ2-2,.,TRBD2,TRBV5-4,CASSNGLAGTNTGELFF,TGTGCCAGCAGCAACGGACTAGCGGGAACGAACACCGGGGAGCTGTTTTTT
TRBJ1-2,.,TRBD1,TRBV5-5,CASSLLSGQGAVGYGYTF,TGTGCCAGCAGCTTGTTAAGTGGACAGGGGGCGGTAGGCTATGGCTACACCTTC
TRBJ2-1,.,TRBD2,TRBV5-4,CASSLEASGSDEQFF,TGTGCCAGCAGCTTGGAGGCTAGCGGGAGTGATGAGCAGTTCTTC
TRBJ1-2,.,.,TRBV5-1,CASSFAGDYGYTF,TGCGCCAGCAGCTTCGCAGGTGACTATGGCTACACCTTC
TRBJ1-3,.,.,TRBV19,CASSIRGSGNTIYF,TGTGCCAGTAGTATCAGGGGTTCTGGAAACACCATATATTTT
TRBJ1-1,few,TRBD1,TRBV29-1,CSGDRGNTEAFF,TGCAGCGGAGACAGGGGGAACACTGAAGCTTTCTTT
TRBJ1-1,.,.,TRBV9,CASSPGSGVNTEAFF,TGTGCCAGCAGCCCGGGGTCAGGAGTTAACACTGAAGCTTTCTTT
TRBJ1-1,.,.,TRBV12-3/TRBV12-4,CASSLGESEAFF,TGTGCCAGCAGTTTAGGGGAGTCTGAAGCTTTCTTT
TRBJ2-1,.,TRBD2,TRBV29-1,CSVPTLAGSYNEQFF,TGCAGCGTCCCGACCCTAGCGGGCTCCTACAATGAGCAGTTCTTC
TRBJ2-5,.,.,TRBV19,CASSIRGGASETQYF,TGTGCCAGTAGTATAAGGGGGGGGGCCTCGGAGACCCAGTACTTC
TRBJ2-2,.,TRBD2,TRBV3-1/TRBV3-2,CASSQVGREANTGELFF,TGTGCCAGCAGCCAAGTTGGACGGGAGGCCAACACCGGGGAGCTGTTTTTT
TRBJ2-7,.,.,TRBV29-1,CSVAGTAYEQYF,TGCAGCGTGGCGGGGACAGCCTACGAGCAGTACTTC
TRBJ1-4,once,.,TRBV7-2,CASRRGGPNEKLFF,TGTGCCAGCAGACGGGGGGGGCCGAATGAAAAACTGTTTTTT
TRBJ2-1,.,TRBD1,TRBV7-3,CASSPGQGYNEQFF,TGTGCCAGCAGCCCTGGACAGGGGTACAATGAGCAGTTCTTC
TRBJ2-1,.,TRBD1,TRBV19,CASSGGDREYNEQFF,TGTGCCAGTAGTGGGGGGGACAGGGAATACAATGAGCAGTTCTTC
TRBJ2-5,.,TRBD2,TRBV30,CAWKVGLAGPSQETQYF,TGTGCCTGGAAGGTGGGACTAGCGGGACCGTCCCAAGAGACCCAGTACTTC
TRBJ1-1,.,.,TRBV4-3,CASRGGNLDTEAFF,TGCGCCAGCAGGGGGGGTAACCTTGACACTGAAGCTTTCTTT
TRBJ2-2,.,TRBD2,TRBV30,CALRLAGAGELFF,TGTGCCTTGAGACTAGCGGGAGCCGGGGAGCTGTTTTTT
TRBJ1-4,once,.,TRBV30,CAWSRGDGEKLFF,TGTGCCTGGAGTCGCGGGGATGGCGAAAAACTGTTTTTT
TRBJ1-2,.,TRBD1,TRBV29-1,CSVSGTDYYGYTF,TGCAGCGTGTCCGGGACAGACTACTATGGCTACACCTTC
TRBJ1-1,.,.,TRBV5-1,CASSPIIGDEAFF,TGCGCCAGCAGCCCCATTATAGGGGATGAAGCTTTCTTT
TRBJ2-4,.,.,TRBV5-1,CASSLDLAKNIQYF,TGCGCCAGCAGCTTGGATCTAGCCAAAAACATTCAGTACTTC
TRBJ1-5,.,.,TRBV6-1,CASSEGRASSTQHF,TGTGCCAGCAGTGAAGGGAGAGCTAGTTCGACCCAGCATTTT
TRBJ1-3,.,.,TRBV7-2,CASSLGPLTGSGNTIYF,TGTGCCAGCAGCTTAGGGCCCCTCACAGGGAGCGGAAACACCATATATTTT
TRBJ1-2,.,TRBD1,TRBV5-4,CASSLGQGSHYGYTF,TGTGCCAGCAGCCTCGGACAGGGATCCCACTATGGCTACACCTTC
TRBJ1-6,.,.,TRBV18,CASSPQGRGYNSPLHF,TGTGCCAGCTCACCACAGGGGAGGGGCTATAATTCACCCCTCCACTTT
TRBJ2-7,.,TRBD1,TRBV29-1,CSVGRDRGYEQYF,TGCAGCGTGGGCCGGGACAGGGGGTACGAGCAGTACTTC
TRBJ1-2,few,.,TRBV7-2,CASSLFGARVVPGYTF,TGTGCCAGCAGCTTATTTGGGGCCAGGGTTGTTCCGGGCTACACCTTC
TRBJ1-4,.,TRBD1,TRBV5-1,CASSFRQGGKLFF,TGCGCCAGCAGCTTCCGACAGGGTGGAAAACTGTTTTTT
TRBJ1-5,.,.,TRBV2,CASSFAPEGQPQHF,TGTGCCAGCAGTTTTGCCCCCGAGGGCCAGCCCCAGCATTTT
TRBJ1-5,.,TRBD1,TRBV3-1/TRBV3-2,CASSPSGQGKQPQHF,TGTGCCAGCAGCCCCTCGGGACAGGGGAAGCAGCCCCAGCATTTT
TRBJ1-1,.,TRBD1,TRBV18,CASSPLESGQGASEAFF,TGTGCCAGCTCACCACTCGAAAGTGGACAGGGGGCCTCTGAAGCTTTCTTT
TRBJ2-7,.,.,TRBV19,CASSRKGGLADVGSYEQYF,TGTGCCAGTAGTAGAAAAGGAGGGCTAGCCGATGTCGGTTCCTACGAGCAGTACTTC